This record looks at one T cell receptor beta chain sequence and its context. Its antigen target is currently unknown. Within one base of it there is no much larger clone, and no base qualities were kept. Ficoll-Paque density gradient centrifugation was used to isolate PBMCs. These data originate in a study of T-cell memory formation after mild COVID-19 (dated by TCRdb to the early 2020s). The study in broad terms: TCR sequence clusters from the two donors were largely donor specific. Two young, previously healthy adult volunteers, one female and one male, were included in the cohort. T-cell clones expanding and contracting after mild COVID-19 in two donors were tracked by longitudinal TCRalpha and TCRbeta repertoire sequencing.

For sequencing, an Illumina NovaSeq 6000 was employed. cDNA libraries for TCRalpha and TCRbeta were prepared by 5'RACE using constant-segment primers, with sample barcodes and unique molecular identifiers added. Trizol reagent was used to extract RNA from every sample. Library amplification was performed in two PCR steps, and a second sample barcode and Illumina TruSeq adapters were introduced in the second step. Sequencing of the libraries was done on an Illumina NovaSeq, producing 2 x 150 bp paired-end reads. In the authors' own workflow: With migec v1.2.7, reads were demultiplexed and then collapsed into UMI-guided consensus sequences. Using mixcr v2.1.11, UMI consensuses were aligned to TRA and TRB V and J templates and then assembled into clonotypes. Clonotypes were classified as expanded or contracted when called significant by both edgeR and NoisET, with noise models trained on biological replicates. For edgeR calls, a false discovery rate-adjusted p below 0.01 and a log2 fold-change threshold of 1 were applied. PCA with hierarchical clustering of max-normalized trajectories of the 1000 most abundant clonotypes was used as exploratory dynamics analysis. The CD4 or CD8 phenotype of responding clones was assigned using the separately sequenced CD4+ and CD8+ repertoires. In-frame beta chains were kept once TCRdb had trimmed the public reads at Q25 with fastp and called clones with MiXCR. Here each entry gathers all rows of one CDR3 protein and keeps the most common genes and DNA. Clone size and V and J calls follow TCRdb, not the original study. This sample has roughly 450,000 distinct CDR3 sequences in its table, and about 18% of those were observed once. The ten largest clones represent 9% to 15% of the sample.

From V the trimming removes 4 bases and from J it removes 8 bases, while the gene matches leave 14 bases of the junction unaccounted for. The germline V gene encodes CDR1 SEHNR and CDR2 FQNEAQ (reference sequence). The CDR3 spans 16 residues, from the cysteine through the phenylalanine. Here the CDR3 DNA is all that survives: 48 bases in frame from base 1. Broad study findings and their caveats: Clones that contracted from day 15 to 85 showed balanced CD4/CD8 phenotypes, whereas a second wave of clones that expanded from day 15 to 37 leaned towards CD4+. SARS-CoV-2 specificity of the second-wave clones peaking on day 37 was not confirmed. Some responding clones were detected in pre-infection memory, which suggested that pre-existing cross-reactive memory T cells had joined the SARS-CoV-2 response. Contracting CD4+ clones appeared mostly in the CM and EM memory subsets, whereas CD8+ clones were enriched in EMRA. The study covered only a couple of mild cases, and larger cohorts including severe cases with pre-infection samples were considered necessary.

The chain couples TRBV7-9 to TRBJ2-1; the junction holds 7 bases that match TRBD1. The sequence came from an adult woman who had mild COVID-19 (a few samples of this study predate the infection). The sample titles of this study are shuffled in the database, so cell type and time point are left out; the donor was told from shared clones. Sequenced input: PBMCs or a T cell subset sorted from them (not recorded which). CDR3 protein: CASSYPTGSLRDEQFF. The sequenced DNA: TGTGCCAGCAGCTACCCGACAGGGTCTCTAAGGGATGAGCAGTTCTTC.